These T cell receptor beta chains were read from a single sample in a study of cytomegalovirus exposure and HLA in healthy donors. Clones were read by immunoSEQ multiplex PCR, and TCRdb kept only the in-frame ones, dropping some. There are about 170,000 clones in the sample; about four fifths occur only once, and about 2.4% lies in the top ten. Sequencing used PBMCs. These receptors all come from a male donor in good health and CMV-seronegative. Both conserved end residues are part of each CDR3. A D gene is named only where the DNA matches it firmly. The size of a clone is reported for some rows only, either as once, few or many, or as a class for expanded clones.

clone_size: .; v_call: TRBV30; d_call: TRBD2; j_call: TRBJ2-1; cdr3_nt: TGTGCCTGGAGTGTACCTGAGACTAGCGGGGGGTACAATGAGCAGTTCTTC; cdr3_aa: CAWSVPETSGGYNEQFF
clone_size: once; v_call: TRBV4-2; d_call: TRBD2; j_call: TRBJ2-1; cdr3_nt: TGTGCCAGCAGCCAAGATTTGACAGCGGGACCCTACAATGAGCAGTTCTTC; cdr3_aa: CASSQDLTAGPYNEQFF
clone_size: once; v_call: TRBV6-1; d_call: TRBD2; j_call: TRBJ2-3; cdr3_nt: TGTGCCAGCAGTGAACTGGACGGGACTACTACAGATACGCAGTATTTT; cdr3_aa: CASSELDGTTTDTQYF
clone_size: .; v_call: TRBV19; d_call: .; j_call: TRBJ1-1; cdr3_nt: TGTGCCAGTAGTAGCAGGGTTGGCACTGAAGCTTTCTTT; cdr3_aa: CASSSRVGTEAFF
clone_size: .; v_call: TRBV18; d_call: .; j_call: TRBJ1-2; cdr3_nt: TGTGCCAGCTCCCTGGGGGACGGGGGCTATGGCTACACCTTC; cdr3_aa: CASSLGDGGYGYTF
clone_size: .; v_call: TRBV19; d_call: TRBD1; j_call: TRBJ1-4; cdr3_nt: TGTGCCAGTAGTATATTGGGACAGACAAATGAAAAACTGTTTTTT; cdr3_aa: CASSILGQTNEKLFF
clone_size: few; v_call: TRBV7-9; d_call: TRBD1; j_call: TRBJ2-3; cdr3_nt: TGTGCCAGCAGCTTATCAGGGGGTCCCACAGATACGCAGTATTTT; cdr3_aa: CASSLSGGPTDTQYF
clone_size: .; v_call: TRBV5-1; d_call: TRBD1; j_call: TRBJ2-7; cdr3_nt: TGCGCCAGCAGCTTGACAGGGGTTTCCTACGAGCAGTACTTC; cdr3_aa: CASSLTGVSYEQYF
clone_size: .; v_call: TRBV28; d_call: TRBD2; j_call: TRBJ2-2; cdr3_nt: TGTGCCAGCAGTGAGAGAGCGGGAGAAACCGGGGAGCTGTTTTTT; cdr3_aa: CASSERAGETGELFF
clone_size: .; v_call: TRBV4-3; d_call: .; j_call: TRBJ1-5; cdr3_nt: TGCGCCAGCAGCCAATCCAACGGTCAGCCCCAGCATTTT; cdr3_aa: CASSQSNGQPQHF
clone_size: .; v_call: TRBV5-6; d_call: TRBD2; j_call: TRBJ2-5; cdr3_nt: TGTGCCAGCAGCGAGGGCGGGAGAATAGTTGGAGAGACCCAGTACTTC; cdr3_aa: CASSEGGRIVGETQYF
clone_size: .; v_call: TRBV29-1; d_call: .; j_call: TRBJ1-2; cdr3_nt: TGCAGCGTTGAAGATCTGGCGGACTATGGCTACCCCTTC; cdr3_aa: CSVEDLADYGYPF
clone_size: .; v_call: TRBV7-3; d_call: TRBD2; j_call: TRBJ2-3; cdr3_nt: TGTGCCAGCAGCTTAACCCTCGGGACTAGCGGGGGGACAGATACGCAGTATTTT; cdr3_aa: CASSLTLGTSGGTDTQYF
clone_size: once; v_call: TRBV29-1; d_call: .; j_call: TRBJ1-1; cdr3_nt: TGCAGCGTTGAACCTCCCCCGGGACTCATGAACACTGAAGCTTTCTTT; cdr3_aa: CSVEPPPGLMNTEAFF
clone_size: .; v_call: TRBV7-4; d_call: TRBD1; j_call: TRBJ2-7; cdr3_nt: TGTGCCAGCAGCTCAGGGGACAGCTCCTACGAGCAGTACTTC; cdr3_aa: CASSSGDSSYEQYF
clone_size: .; v_call: TRBV18; d_call: TRBD2; j_call: TRBJ2-3; cdr3_nt: TGTGCCAGCTCACCAGGCGGGGGAGATCTAGATACGCAGTATTTT; cdr3_aa: CASSPGGGDLDTQYF
clone_size: .; v_call: TRBV2; d_call: .; j_call: TRBJ2-2; cdr3_nt: TGTGCCACCGCGGACCGGGGTGCCGGGGAGCTGTTTTTT; cdr3_aa: CATADRGAGELFF
clone_size: .; v_call: TRBV6-5; d_call: .; j_call: TRBJ2-5; cdr3_nt: TGTGCCAGCAGTTACCGAACAGGACGTCTCCAAGAGACCCAGTACTTC; cdr3_aa: CASSYRTGRLQETQYF
clone_size: .; v_call: TRBV6-5; d_call: TRBD2; j_call: TRBJ2-7; cdr3_nt: TGTGCCAGCAGTTACTCGATGAGACTAGCGGGGTACGAGCAGTACTTC; cdr3_aa: CASSYSMRLAGYEQYF
clone_size: .; v_call: TRBV7-2; d_call: .; j_call: TRBJ1-2; cdr3_nt: TGTGCCAGCAGCTTTGGCCTCTATGGCTACACCTTC; cdr3_aa: CASSFGLYGYTF
clone_size: .; v_call: TRBV27; d_call: TRBD1; j_call: TRBJ2-1; cdr3_nt: TGTGCCAGCAGTTTTCAGGGGGCATGGGGCAATGAGCAGTTCTTC; cdr3_aa: CASSFQGAWGNEQFF
clone_size: .; v_call: TRBV7-6; d_call: TRBD1; j_call: TRBJ2-7; cdr3_nt: TGTGCCAGCAGCCCATACAGGGGGCCCTCCTACGAGCAGTACTTC; cdr3_aa: CASSPYRGPSYEQYF
clone_size: once; v_call: TRBV6-1; d_call: TRBD1; j_call: TRBJ2-1; cdr3_nt: TGTGCCAGCAGTACCCGGGACAGGGGACGCAATGAGCAGTTCTTC; cdr3_aa: CASSTRDRGRNEQFF
clone_size: .; v_call: TRBV28; d_call: .; j_call: TRBJ1-4; cdr3_nt: TGTGCCAGCAGTCAACAGGGTTGGGAGGAAAAACTGTTTTTT; cdr3_aa: CASSQQGWEEKLFF
clone_size: .; v_call: TRBV14; d_call: .; j_call: TRBJ2-7; cdr3_nt: TGTGCCAGCAGCCAAATTACCCCAGGAGGGTACGAGCAGTACTTC; cdr3_aa: CASSQITPGGYEQYF
clone_size: .; v_call: TRBV19; d_call: .; j_call: TRBJ2-5; cdr3_nt: TGTGCCAGTAGTACTCGGGATCCAATTCAAGAGACCCAGTACTTC; cdr3_aa: CASSTRDPIQETQYF
clone_size: few; v_call: TRBV7-2; d_call: .; j_call: TRBJ1-1; cdr3_nt: TGTGCCAGCAGCTTAGTGCGGAACACTGAAGCTTTCTTT; cdr3_aa: CASSLVRNTEAFF
clone_size: .; v_call: TRBV5-4; d_call: TRBD1; j_call: TRBJ2-1; cdr3_nt: TGTGCCAGCAGCCCGTGGGACAGTTACAATGAGCAGTTCTTC; cdr3_aa: CASSPWDSYNEQFF
clone_size: .; v_call: TRBV7-3; d_call: TRBD1; j_call: TRBJ2-3; cdr3_nt: TGTGCCAGCAGCTTAATGGGGACAGGGGCAGATACGCAGTATTTT; cdr3_aa: CASSLMGTGADTQYF
clone_size: .; v_call: TRBV19; d_call: TRBD2; j_call: TRBJ2-5; cdr3_nt: TGTGCCAGTAGTATCGGACTAGCGGGGGGTAAAGAGACCCAGTACTTC; cdr3_aa: CASSIGLAGGKETQYF
clone_size: .; v_call: TRBV19; d_call: .; j_call: TRBJ2-7; cdr3_nt: TGTGCCAGTAGTATGAGACTGACCTACGAGCAGTACTTC; cdr3_aa: CASSMRLTYEQYF
clone_size: .; v_call: TRBV28; d_call: .; j_call: TRBJ2-1; cdr3_nt: TGTGCCAGCAGCTATCGGACAGCCTACAATGAGCAGTTCTTC; cdr3_aa: CASSYRTAYNEQFF
clone_size: .; v_call: TRBV7-6; d_call: TRBD1; j_call: TRBJ2-3; cdr3_nt: TGTGCCAGCAGCTTAGAACCGGGACAGGGGTTGGATACGCAGTATTTT; cdr3_aa: CASSLEPGQGLDTQYF
clone_size: .; v_call: TRBV6-1; d_call: TRBD1; j_call: TRBJ2-2; cdr3_nt: TGTGCCAGCAGTGTTAGGACAGGGGGGAACGTAGCGTGGCTGTTTTTT; cdr3_aa: CASSVRTGGNVAWLFF
clone_size: .; v_call: TRBV4-3; d_call: .; j_call: TRBJ1-2; cdr3_nt: TGCGCCAGCAGCCAAGAAGTCAGGTCCTATGGCTACACCTTC; cdr3_aa: CASSQEVRSYGYTF
clone_size: .; v_call: TRBV13; d_call: .; j_call: TRBJ2-5; cdr3_nt: TGTGCCAGCAGCCGTACAGGGAATGAGGAGACCCAGTACTTC; cdr3_aa: CASSRTGNEETQYF
clone_size: .; v_call: TRBV30; d_call: .; j_call: TRBJ1-2; cdr3_nt: TGTGCCTGGAACCGCGGGGAAAACTATGGCTACACCTTC; cdr3_aa: CAWNRGENYGYTF
clone_size: .; v_call: TRBV27; d_call: TRBD1; j_call: TRBJ1-5; cdr3_nt: TGTGCCAGCAGGCCCACGAGGACAGGGCCTCAGCCCCAGCATTTT; cdr3_aa: CASRPTRTGPQPQHF
clone_size: .; v_call: TRBV7-9; d_call: .; j_call: TRBJ1-6; cdr3_nt: TGTGCCAGCAGCCCACCGACAGCGCCCAATTCACCCCTCCACTTT; cdr3_aa: CASSPPTAPNSPLHF
clone_size: .; v_call: TRBV7-2; d_call: .; j_call: TRBJ1-2; cdr3_nt: TGTGCCAGCAGCCCTCCAGGCCGGGACTCCGGTGGCTACACCTTC; cdr3_aa: CASSPPGRDSGGYTF
clone_size: .; v_call: TRBV6-6; d_call: .; j_call: TRBJ2-1; cdr3_nt: TGTGCCAGCAGCGAGACGGCGGGGAGCATCCATGAGCAGTTCTTC; cdr3_aa: CASSETAGSIHEQFF
clone_size: .; v_call: TRBV19; d_call: .; j_call: TRBJ1-2; cdr3_nt: TGTGCCAGTAGTATAAGAGAGGTGGGGGCCGGCTATGGCTACACCTTC; cdr3_aa: CASSIREVGAGYGYTF
clone_size: few; v_call: TRBV5-6; d_call: .; j_call: TRBJ1-1; cdr3_nt: TGTGCCAGCAGATTCACCGGGGAGGGGACAGAAGCTTTCTTT; cdr3_aa: CASRFTGEGTEAFF
clone_size: .; v_call: TRBV15; d_call: TRBD1; j_call: TRBJ2-3; cdr3_nt: TGTGCCACCAGCAGAGTCAGGGGGCTTAGCACAGATACGCAGTATTTT; cdr3_aa: CATSRVRGLSTDTQYF
clone_size: .; v_call: TRBV7-8; d_call: TRBD1; j_call: TRBJ2-7; cdr3_nt: TGTGCCAGCGTGGGACAGGGTTCCTACGAGCAGTACTTC; cdr3_aa: CASVGQGSYEQYF
clone_size: few; v_call: TRBV6-1; d_call: TRBD2; j_call: TRBJ2-5; cdr3_nt: TGTGCCAGCAGTGTGGGACTAGCGGGGGGTCAAGAGACCCAGTACTTC; cdr3_aa: CASSVGLAGGQETQYF
clone_size: .; v_call: TRBV5-1; d_call: .; j_call: TRBJ1-1; cdr3_nt: TGCGCCAGCAGCTTGGGTTCGGTCATGAACACTGAAGCTTTCTTT; cdr3_aa: CASSLGSVMNTEAFF
clone_size: few; v_call: TRBV7-9; d_call: TRBD1; j_call: TRBJ1-5; cdr3_nt: TGTGCCAGCAGCTTAGTTATAGGGGGCCAAAATCAGCCCCAGCATTTT; cdr3_aa: CASSLVIGGQNQPQHF
clone_size: .; v_call: TRBV5-4; d_call: TRBD2; j_call: TRBJ2-2; cdr3_nt: TGTGCCAGCAGCTGGGGACTAGCGGGGGGTCATAACACCGGGGAGCTGTTTTTT; cdr3_aa: CASSWGLAGGHNTGELFF
clone_size: .; v_call: TRBV29-1; d_call: .; j_call: TRBJ1-2; cdr3_nt: TGCAGCGTGCCCCAGGAAGAAACCTTCTATGGCTACACCTTC; cdr3_aa: CSVPQEETFYGYTF